What follows is one T cell receptor beta chain and its context. CDR1 and CDR2 from the germline V gene are MNHEY and SVGAGI. The CDR3 totals 15 residues. Trimming took 4 bases from V and 0 from J, leaving 10 bases between them. This record comes from a study of blood T cell repertoires in COVID-19. Study in general: Material from acute and convalescent COVID-19 was sourced from the United States, Italy and Spain. The cDNA or gDNA used as material had been derived from T cells, B-cell-depleted T cells, or PBMCs.

Original analysis: By means of reference gene primer amplification, nucleated cell counts were estimated. Here immunoSEQ multiplex PCR was the method, and the copy in TCRdb shows in-frame clones only, minus some. That table furnishes V, J and clone size, whereas the DNA furnished D and trimming. The sample has about 280,000 clones; about 82% are singletons. This chain connects TRBV6-5 to TRBJ1-5; D is unresolved. The receptor was derived from a man over 45 with active or convalescent COVID-19. Sequencing was carried out using peripheral blood. The CDR3 region is CASSSREHSNQPQHF. CDR3 sequence (DNA): TGTGCCAGCAGTTCGCGGGAACATAGCAATCAGCCCCAGCATTTT.